This TCR beta chain was captured by sequencing in a study of blood T cell repertoires in COVID-19. The overall study: Italy, Spain and the United States were the sources of the convalescent and acute COVID-19 samples. Sources were T cells, B-cell-depleted T cells, or PBMCs; the material itself was cDNA or gDNA.

Under the authors' procedure: Reference gene primer amplification yielded estimated nucleated cell counts. The assay was immunoSEQ multiplex PCR, and TCRdb's table has in-frame clones only and misses some. From that table come the V and J calls and clone size; the DNA was used to work out D and trimming. Of roughly 100,000 clones listed, about 76% are singletons. This receptor was identified in a woman in her 70s with acute or convalescent COVID-19. The sample was peripheral blood.

The CDR3 here is CASSLSRTGGWSETQYF. The CDR3 nucleotides are TGCGCCAGCAGCTTGAGCCGGACAGGGGGGTGGTCAGAGACCCAGTACTTC. The V call is TRBV5-1, the J call TRBJ2-5; TRBD1 matches at 10 bases. Germline CDR1 SGHRS, CDR2 YFSETQ. This CDR3 spans 17 amino acids. V lost 1 base to trimming and J lost 4 bases; unmatched junction nucleotides: 10.